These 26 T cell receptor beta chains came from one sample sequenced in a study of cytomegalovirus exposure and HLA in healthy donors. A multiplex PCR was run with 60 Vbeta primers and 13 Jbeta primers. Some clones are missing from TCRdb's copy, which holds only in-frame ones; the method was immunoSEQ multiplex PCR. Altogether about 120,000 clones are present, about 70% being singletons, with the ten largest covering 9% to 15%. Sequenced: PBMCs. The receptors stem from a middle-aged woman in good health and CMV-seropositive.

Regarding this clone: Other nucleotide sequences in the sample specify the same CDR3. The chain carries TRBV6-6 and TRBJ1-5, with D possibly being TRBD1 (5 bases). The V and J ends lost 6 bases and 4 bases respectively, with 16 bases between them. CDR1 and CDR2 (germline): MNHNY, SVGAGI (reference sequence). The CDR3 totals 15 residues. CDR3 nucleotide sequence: TGTGCCAGCAGCCTGGACAAGCGGGGTAATCAGCCCCAGCATTTT. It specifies CASSLDKRGNQPQHF.

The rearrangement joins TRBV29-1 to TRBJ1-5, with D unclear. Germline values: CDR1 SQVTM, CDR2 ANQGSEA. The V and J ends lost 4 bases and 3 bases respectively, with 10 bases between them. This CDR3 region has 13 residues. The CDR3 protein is CSVGVQNNQPQHF. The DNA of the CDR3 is TGCAGCGTTGGGGTACAGAACAATCAGCCCCAGCATTTT.

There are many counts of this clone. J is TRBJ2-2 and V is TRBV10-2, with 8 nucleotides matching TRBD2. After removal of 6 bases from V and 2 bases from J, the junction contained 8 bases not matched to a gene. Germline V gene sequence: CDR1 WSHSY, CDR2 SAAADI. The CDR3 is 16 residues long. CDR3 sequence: CASRTIAGRNTGELFF. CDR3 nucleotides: TGCGCCAGCAGAACCATAGCGGGGCGTAACACCGGGGAGCTGTTTTTT.

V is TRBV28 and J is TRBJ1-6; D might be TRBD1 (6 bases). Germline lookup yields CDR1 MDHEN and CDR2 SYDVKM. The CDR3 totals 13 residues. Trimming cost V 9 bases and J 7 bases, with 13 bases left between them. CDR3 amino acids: CASSQGLNSPLHF. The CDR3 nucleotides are TGTGCCAGTTCCCAGGGGCTGAATTCACCCCTCCACTTT.

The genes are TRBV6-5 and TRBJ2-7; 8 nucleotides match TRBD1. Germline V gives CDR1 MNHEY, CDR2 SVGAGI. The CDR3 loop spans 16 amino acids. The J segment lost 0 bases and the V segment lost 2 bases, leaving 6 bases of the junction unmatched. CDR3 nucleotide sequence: TGTGCCAGCAGTTACCGCGGGACAGGCAGCTCCTACGAGCAGTACTTC. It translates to CASSYRGTGSSYEQYF.

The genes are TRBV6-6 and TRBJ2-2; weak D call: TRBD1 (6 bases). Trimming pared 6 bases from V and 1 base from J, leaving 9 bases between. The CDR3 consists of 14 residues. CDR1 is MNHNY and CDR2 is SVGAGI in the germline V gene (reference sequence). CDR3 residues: CASSGRGNTGELFF. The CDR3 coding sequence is TGTGCCAGCAGCGGCAGGGGGAACACCGGGGAGCTGTTTTTT.

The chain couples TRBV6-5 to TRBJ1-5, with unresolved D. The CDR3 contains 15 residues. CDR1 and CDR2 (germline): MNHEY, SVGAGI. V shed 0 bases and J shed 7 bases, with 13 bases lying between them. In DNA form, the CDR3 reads TGTGCCAGCAGTTACTCGATCGAAGGAGGGCAGCCCCAGCATTTT. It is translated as CASSYSIEGGQPQHF.

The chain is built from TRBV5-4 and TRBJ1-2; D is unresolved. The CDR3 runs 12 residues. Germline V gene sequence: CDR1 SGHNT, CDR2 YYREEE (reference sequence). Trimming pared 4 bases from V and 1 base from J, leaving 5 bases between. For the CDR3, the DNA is TGTGCCAGCAGCCCTAGTAACTATGGCTACACCTTC. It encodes CASSPSNYGYTF.

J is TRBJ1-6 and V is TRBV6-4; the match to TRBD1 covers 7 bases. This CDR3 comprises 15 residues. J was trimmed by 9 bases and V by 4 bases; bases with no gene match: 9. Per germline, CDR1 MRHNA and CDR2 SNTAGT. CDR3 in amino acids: CASSATGVSASPLHF. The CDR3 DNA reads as TGTGCCAGCAGTGCTACAGGGGTATCGGCTTCACCCCTCCACTTT.

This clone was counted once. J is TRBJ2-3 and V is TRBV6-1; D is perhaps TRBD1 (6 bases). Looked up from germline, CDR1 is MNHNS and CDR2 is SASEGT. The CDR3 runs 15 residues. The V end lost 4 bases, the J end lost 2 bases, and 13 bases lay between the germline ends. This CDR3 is CASSALDRNTDTQYF. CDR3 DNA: TGTGCCAGCAGTGCCCTGGACAGAAACACAGATACGCAGTATTTT.

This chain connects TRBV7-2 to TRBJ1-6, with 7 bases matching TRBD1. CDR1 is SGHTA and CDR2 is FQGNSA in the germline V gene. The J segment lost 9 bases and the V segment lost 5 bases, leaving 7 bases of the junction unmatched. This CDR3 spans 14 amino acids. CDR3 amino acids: CASSKRGRFSPLHF. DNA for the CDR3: TGTGCCAGCAGCAAGAGGGGGCGTTTTTCACCCCTCCACTTT.

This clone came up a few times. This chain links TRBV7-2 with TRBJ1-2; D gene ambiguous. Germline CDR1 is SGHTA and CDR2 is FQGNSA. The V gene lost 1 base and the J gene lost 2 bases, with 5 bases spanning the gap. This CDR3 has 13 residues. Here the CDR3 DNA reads TGTGCCAGCAGCTTAGACGGGAACTATGGCTACACCTTC. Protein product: CASSLDGNYGYTF.

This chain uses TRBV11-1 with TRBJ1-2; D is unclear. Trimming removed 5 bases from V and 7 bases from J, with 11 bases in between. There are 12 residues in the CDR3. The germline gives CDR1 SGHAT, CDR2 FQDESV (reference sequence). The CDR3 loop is CASSVERGGYTF. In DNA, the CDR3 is TGTGCCAGCAGCGTCGAGAGAGGTGGCTACACCTTC.

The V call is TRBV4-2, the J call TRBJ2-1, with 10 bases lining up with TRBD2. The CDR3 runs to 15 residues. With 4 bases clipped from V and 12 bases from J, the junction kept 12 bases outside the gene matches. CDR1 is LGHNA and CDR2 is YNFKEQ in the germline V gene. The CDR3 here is CASSPGLAPVGVQFF. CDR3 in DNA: TGTGCCAGCAGCCCGGGACTAGCGCCCGTGGGGGTGCAGTTCTTC.

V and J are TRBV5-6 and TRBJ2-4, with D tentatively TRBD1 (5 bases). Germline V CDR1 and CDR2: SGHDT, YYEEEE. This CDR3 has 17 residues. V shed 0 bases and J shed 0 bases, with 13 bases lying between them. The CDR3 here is CASSLGAQDLAKNIQYF. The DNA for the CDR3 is TGTGCCAGCAGCTTGGGGGCACAGGATTTAGCCAAAAACATTCAGTACTTC.

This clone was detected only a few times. This CDR3 reads CASSLAKGFPEAFF. CDR3 nucleotides: TGTGCCAGCAGCTTAGCGAAGGGGTTCCCTGAAGCTTTCTTT. The V and J genes are TRBV7-2 and TRBJ1-1; a possible D gene is TRBD1 (5 bases). Germline V gives CDR1 SGHTA, CDR2 FQGNSA. The CDR3 has 14 amino acids. Trimming pared 0 bases from V and 6 bases from J, leaving 11 bases between.

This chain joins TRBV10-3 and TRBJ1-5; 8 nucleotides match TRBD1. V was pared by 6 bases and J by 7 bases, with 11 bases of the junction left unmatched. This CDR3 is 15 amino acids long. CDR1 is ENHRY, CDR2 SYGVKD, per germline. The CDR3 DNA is TGTGCCATCAGCAGACAGGGGTCGGTAGGACAGCCCCAGCATTTT. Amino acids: CAISRQGSVGQPQHF.

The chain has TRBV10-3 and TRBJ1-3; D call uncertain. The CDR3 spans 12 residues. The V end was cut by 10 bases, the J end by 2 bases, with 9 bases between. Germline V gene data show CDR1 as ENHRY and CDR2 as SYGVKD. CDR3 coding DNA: TGTGCCACCCAAGGAGCTGGAAACACCATATATTTT. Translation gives CATQGAGNTIYF.

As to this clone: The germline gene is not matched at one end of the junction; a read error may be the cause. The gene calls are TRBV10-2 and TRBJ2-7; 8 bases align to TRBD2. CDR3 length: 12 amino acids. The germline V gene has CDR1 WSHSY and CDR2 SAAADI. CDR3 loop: CASSEISGGLVF. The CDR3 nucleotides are TGCGCCAGCAGTGAAATCAGCGGGGGCCTTGTTTTC.

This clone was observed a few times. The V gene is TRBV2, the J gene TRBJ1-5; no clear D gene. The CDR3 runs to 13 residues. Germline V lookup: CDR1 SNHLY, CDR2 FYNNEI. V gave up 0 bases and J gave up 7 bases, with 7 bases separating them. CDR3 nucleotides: TGTGCCAGCAGTGAAGCACTGCGGCAGCCCCAGCATTTT. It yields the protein CASSEALRQPQHF.

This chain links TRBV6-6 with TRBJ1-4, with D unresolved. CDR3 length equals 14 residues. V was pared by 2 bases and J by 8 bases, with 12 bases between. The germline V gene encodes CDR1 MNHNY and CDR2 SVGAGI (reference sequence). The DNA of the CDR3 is TGTGCCAGCAGTTACGGCGGGGTAGGGGAAAAACTGTTTTTT. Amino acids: CASSYGGVGEKLFF.

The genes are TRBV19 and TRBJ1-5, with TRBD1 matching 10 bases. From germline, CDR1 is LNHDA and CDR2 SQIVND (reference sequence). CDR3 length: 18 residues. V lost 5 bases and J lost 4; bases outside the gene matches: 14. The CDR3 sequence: CASSRDRGFGLSNQPQHF. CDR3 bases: TGTGCCAGTAGTCGGGACAGGGGTTTCGGGTTGTCAAATCAGCCCCAGCATTTT.

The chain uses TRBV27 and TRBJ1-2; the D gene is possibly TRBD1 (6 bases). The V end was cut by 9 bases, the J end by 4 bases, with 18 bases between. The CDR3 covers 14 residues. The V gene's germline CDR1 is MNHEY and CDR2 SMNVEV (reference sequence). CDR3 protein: CARLSSPQGYGYTF. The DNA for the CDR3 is TGTGCCAGACTCAGTTCCCCACAGGGCTATGGCTACACCTTC.

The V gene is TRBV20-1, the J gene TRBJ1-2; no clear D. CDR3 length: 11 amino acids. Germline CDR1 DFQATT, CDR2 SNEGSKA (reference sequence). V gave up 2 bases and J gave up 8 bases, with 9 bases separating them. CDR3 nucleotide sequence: TGCAGTGCTAGATCCGGGGAGGGCTACACCTTC. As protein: CSARSGEGYTF.

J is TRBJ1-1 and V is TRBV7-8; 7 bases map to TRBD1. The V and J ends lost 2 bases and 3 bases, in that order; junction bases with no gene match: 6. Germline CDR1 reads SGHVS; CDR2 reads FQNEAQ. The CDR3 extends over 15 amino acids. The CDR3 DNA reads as TGTGCCAGCAGCTTAAGGATCGACAGGGACACTGAAGCTTTCTTT. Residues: CASSLRIDRDTEAFF.

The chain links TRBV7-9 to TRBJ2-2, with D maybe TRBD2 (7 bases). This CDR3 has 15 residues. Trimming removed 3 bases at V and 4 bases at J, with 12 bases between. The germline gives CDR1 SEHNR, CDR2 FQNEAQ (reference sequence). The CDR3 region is CASSFTGGPTGELFF. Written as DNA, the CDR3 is TGTGCCAGCAGCTTCACCGGGGGGCCCACCGGGGAGCTGTTTTTT.